The next 8 T cell receptor beta chains were all read from a single sample in a study of siplizumab effects on memory and regulatory T cells. Clones were read by immunoSEQ multiplex PCR, and TCRdb kept only the in-frame ones, dropping some. The sample has 55,000 to 70,000 clones; just over 90% are singletons. The sample consisted of CD8+ T cells sorted from blood. The receptors originated from a human donor in good health.

The chain joins TRBV27 to TRBJ2-3; D tentatively fits TRBD1 or TRBD2 (5 bases each). Germline lookup yields CDR1 MNHEY and CDR2 SMNVEV (reference sequence). The CDR3 runs to 14 residues. The V gene lost 6 bases and the J gene lost 2 bases, with 12 bases spanning the gap. The CDR3 coding sequence is TGTGCCAGCAGATGGGACGGATACACAGATACGCAGTATTTT. It encodes CASRWDGYTDTQYF.

V gene TRBV21-1 combines with J gene TRBJ1-2; the table's TRBD1 call for D was not verified on the DNA. TRBV21-1 is a documented pseudogene. This CDR3 contains 18 residues. The CDR3 sequence is CASSNRGRILGNRGGYTF. CDR3 DNA: TGTGCCAGCAGCAACAGGGGGCGCATACTTGGTAATCGTGGAGGCTACACCTTC.

V usage is TRBV7-9 and J usage is TRBJ2-2; a weak D match, TRBD1 (5 bases). Germline CDR1 SEHNR, CDR2 FQNEAQ (reference sequence). The CDR3 has 12 amino acids. The V end lost 6 bases, the J end lost 6 bases, and 8 bases lay between the germline ends. Written as DNA, the CDR3 is TGTGCCAGCAGTAGACAGCCCGGGGAGCTGTTTTTT. The encoded protein is CASSRQPGELFF.

The CDR3 DNA sequence: TGCGCCAGCAGTGATTCGAAGACGGGGACGGGCACAGATACGCAGTATTTT. Protein product: CASSDSKTGTGTDTQYF. The chain is built from TRBV10-2 and TRBJ2-3; either TRBD1 or TRBD2 may fit D (5 bases each). The V gene lost 3 bases and the J gene lost 1 base, with 17 bases spanning the gap. The CDR3 consists of 17 residues. The germline gives CDR1 WSHSY, CDR2 SAAADI.

The chain joins TRBV27 to TRBJ2-1; 11 positions match TRBD2. The CDR3 loop spans 15 amino acids. J was trimmed by 3 bases and V by 4 bases; bases with no gene match: 2. CDR1 and CDR2 from the germline V gene are MNHEY and SMNVEV (reference sequence). This chain's CDR3 is CASSSGTSGYNEQFF. The CDR3 bases are TGTGCCAGCAGTTCTGGGACTAGCGGCTACAATGAGCAGTTCTTC.

This clone was observed once. This chain's CDR3 is CASSENRVKNYEQYF. CDR3 DNA sequence: TGTGCCAGCAGTGAAAACAGGGTAAAGAATTACGAGCAGTACTTC. The chain has TRBV2 and TRBJ2-7; a possible D gene is TRBD1 (6 bases). V was pared by 2 bases and J by 4 bases, with 15 bases between. CDR1 SNHLY and CDR2 FYNNEI come from the germline V gene. The CDR3 contains 15 residues.

The chain couples TRBV9 to TRBJ1-1; tentatively, D is TRBD1 (5 bases). The CDR3 runs 15 residues. V was cut by 1 base and J by 0 bases, with 10 bases left in between. CDR1 is SGDLS and CDR2 is YYNGEE in the germline V gene. CDR3 in DNA: TGTGCCAGCAGCGTAAATCCGGGGCTGAACACTGAAGCTTTCTTT. Amino acids: CASSVNPGLNTEAFF.

This chain connects TRBV11-2 to TRBJ1-2, with 7 bases aligning to TRBD1. CDR3 length equals 16 residues. The germline V gene encodes CDR1 SGHAT and CDR2 FQNNGV. J lost 4 bases, V lost 3 bases, and 11 bases had no gene match. CDR3: CASSLDSATGRYGYTF. The DNA of the CDR3 is TGTGCCAGCAGCTTGGATAGCGCGACAGGGCGCTATGGCTACACCTTC.